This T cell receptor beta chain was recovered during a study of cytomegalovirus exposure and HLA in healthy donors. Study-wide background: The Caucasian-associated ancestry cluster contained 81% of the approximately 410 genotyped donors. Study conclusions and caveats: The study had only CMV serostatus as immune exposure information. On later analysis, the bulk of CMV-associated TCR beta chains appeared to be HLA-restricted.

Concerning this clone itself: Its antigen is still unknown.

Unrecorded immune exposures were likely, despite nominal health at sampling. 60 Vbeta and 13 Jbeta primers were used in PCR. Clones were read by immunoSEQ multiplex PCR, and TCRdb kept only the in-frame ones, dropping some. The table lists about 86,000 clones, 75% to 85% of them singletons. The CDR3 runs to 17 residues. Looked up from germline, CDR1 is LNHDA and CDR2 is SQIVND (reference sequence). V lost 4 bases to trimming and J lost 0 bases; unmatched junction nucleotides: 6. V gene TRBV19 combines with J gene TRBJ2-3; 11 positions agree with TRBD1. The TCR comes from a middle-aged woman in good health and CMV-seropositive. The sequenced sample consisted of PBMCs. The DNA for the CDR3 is TGTGCCAGTAGTACGACCGGGACAGGGGGAAGCACAGATACGCAGTATTTT. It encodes CASSTTGTGGSTDTQYF.